This TCR beta chain was obtained from a study of blood T cell repertoires in COVID-19. Study-level information: Material from acute and convalescent COVID-19 was sourced from the United States, Italy and Spain. In each case, the material was cDNA or gDNA derived from T cells, B-cell-depleted T cells, or PBMCs.

Original processing methods: Amplification from reference gene primers served as the basis for estimated nucleated cell counts. The table came from immunoSEQ multiplex PCR; TCRdb's copy has only in-frame clones and leaves some out. That table is the source of V, J and clone size, and D and trimming were worked out from the DNA. The table has about 200,000 clones, 70% to 90% seen once. CDR3 length equals 14 residues. Trimming pared 0 bases from V and 6 bases from J, leaving 13 bases between. Germline lookup yields CDR1 SGDLS and CDR2 YYNGEE. The TCR sequence derives from a human donor with active or convalescent COVID-19. The donor label of this sample is uncertain. What was sequenced was peripheral blood. The gene calls are TRBV9 and TRBJ2-7; maybe TRBD2 (5 bases). Here the CDR3 reads CASSVEASSTEQYF. The DNA of the CDR3 is TGTGCCAGCAGCGTAGAGGCTAGCTCCACCGAGCAGTACTTC.